A single sample gave rise to the 29 T cell receptor beta chains below, sequenced in a study of CD8 T cells in ankylosing spondylitis (dated by TCRdb to between 2016 and 2019). What the research found in general, with its limitations: A TCR beta motif of about 8 highly homologous amino acid variants appeared characteristic of blood from ankylosing spondylitis patients.

Library prep was done by 5' RACE. The listed sequencing device is Illumina HiSeq 2500. TCRdb ran its own pipeline on the public reads, namely fastp trimming at Q25 and MiXCR clone calling, and kept in-frame beta chains. Merged by CDR3 protein, the rows form single entries marked with the most common genes and DNA. The sample has approximately 440,000 distinct CDR3 sequences on record, about a sixth of them singletons. Around 0.92% of the sample is held by the ten biggest clonotypes. Antigen specificity for these receptors is unknown. The sample was blood, either unsorted or a sorted T cell fraction (not recorded which). The receptor set was obtained from a male donor with ankylosing spondylitis.

Only a few counts were recorded for this clonotype. The genes are TRBV4-1 and TRBJ2-5, with a tentative D call TRBD2 (7 bases). Per the germline V gene, CDR1 is MGHRA and CDR2 is YSYEKL. Trimming shortened V by 4 bases and J by 3 bases, and 21 bases separated the two germline ends. The CDR3 has 17 amino acids. The CDR3 DNA follows: TGCGCCAGCAGCCGCTGCGGAGGGAGGGACAAGAAAGAGACCCAGTACTTC. Its translation: CASSRCGGRDKKETQYF.

The chain uses TRBV24-1 and TRBJ1-5; D is possibly TRBD1 (5 bases). The germline V gene has CDR1 KGHDR and CDR2 SFDVKD. Trimming stripped 3 bases from V and 3 bases from J, with 14 bases between. The CDR3 length is 16 residues. The CDR3 DNA reads as TGTGCCACCAGTGATGACTCTAGGGGTAACAATCAGCCCCAGCATTTT. Translating it yields CATSDDSRGNNQPQHF.

V usage is TRBV7-4 and J usage is TRBJ2-2; 11 nucleotides agree with TRBD2. Germline CDR1 reads SGHVT; CDR2 reads SQSDAQ. V gave up 1 base and J gave up 4 bases; unmatched junction bases: 8. The CDR3 consists of 18 residues. CDR3 region: CASSLGLAGGPVTGELFF. CDR3 sequence (DNA): TGTGCCAGCAGCTTAGGGTTAGCGGGAGGGCCTGTCACCGGGGAGCTGTTTTTT.

This clonotype has more than one count but fewer than ten. The chain combines TRBV20-1 with TRBJ2-3; 7 nucleotides line up with TRBD2. V lost 7 bases, J lost 2 bases, and 9 bases stayed unmatched. The germline gives CDR1 DFQATT, CDR2 SNEGSKA (reference sequence). The CDR3 is made up of 14 amino acids. CDR3 coding DNA: TGCAGTGGCAGAGAGGGAGGGATCACAGATACGCAGTATTTT. Translating gives CSGREGGITDTQYF.

This clonotype was observed many times. This rearrangement joins TRBV20-1 to TRBJ1-1; no firm D call. CDR3 length: 12 residues. From germline, CDR1 is DFQATT and CDR2 SNEGSKA (reference sequence). The ends were cut back, 5 bases at V and 1 base at J, with 8 bases in the middle. DNA for the CDR3: TGCAGTGCTTTCAGACAGAACACTGAAGCTTTCTTT. The encoded protein is CSAFRQNTEAFF.

The chain employs TRBV5-8 and TRBJ2-3, with D perhaps matching TRBD2 (6 bases). CDR1 and CDR2 (germline): SGHTS, YDEGEE. The CDR3 consists of 11 residues. V was pared by 4 bases and J by 11 bases, with 11 bases between. CDR3 protein: CASSSGSWQYF. CDR3 sequence (DNA): TGTGCCAGCAGCAGCGGGTCTTGGCAGTATTTT.

This chain connects TRBV2 to TRBJ2-7, with a tentative D call TRBD1 (7 bases). V gave up 8 bases and J gave up 2 bases, with 19 bases separating them. Germline V gives CDR1 SNHLY, CDR2 FYNNEI. The CDR3 runs 15 residues. The CDR3 DNA sequence: TGTGCCAGCCACCGGGGGACACAGGGGACCTACGAGCAGTACTTC. It translates to CASHRGTQGTYEQYF.

There are a few counts of this clonotype. The chain uses TRBV29-1 and TRBJ2-3; 12 bases fit TRBD1. The CDR3 runs to 15 residues. CDR1 and CDR2 (germline): SQVTM, ANQGSEA. Trimming took 4 bases from V and 0 from J; bases not matched to a gene: 2. The DNA of the CDR3 is TGCAGCGTTGCCGGGACAGGGGGCAGCACAGATACGCAGTATTTT. Protein product: CSVAGTGGSTDTQYF.

This clonotype was detected a few times. The chain is built from TRBV2 and TRBJ2-3; 7 bases align to TRBD1. CDR1 is SNHLY, CDR2 FYNNEI, per germline. The CDR3 length is 14 residues. Trimming took 6 bases from V and 0 from J; bases not matched to a gene: 3. The CDR3 DNA reads TGTGCCAGCAGGACAGGGATGAGCACAGATACGCAGTATTTT. Its protein product is CASRTGMSTDTQYF.

The CDR3 loop is CASSQDLIIPVYGYTF. The CDR3 DNA follows: TGTGCCAGCAGCCAAGACTTGATCATTCCGGTCTATGGCTACACCTTC. J is TRBJ1-2 and V is TRBV3-1; the D is unclear. Trimming left V 0 bases short and J 4 bases short, with 15 bases between. In germline, CDR1 is LGHDT, CDR2 YNNKEL (reference sequence). This CDR3 spans 16 amino acids.

Only a few counts were recorded for this clonotype. The chain recombines TRBV6-5 with TRBJ2-5; D gene unclear. Between the trimmed V and J ends, which lost 0 bases and 1 base, there was a span of 6 bases. Germline values: CDR1 MNHEY, CDR2 SVGAGI. The CDR3 sequence is 14 residues long. In nucleotides, the CDR3 is TGTGCCAGCAGTTACTCAACTACCCAAGAGACCCAGTACTTC. This translates into CASSYSTTQETQYF.

The chain employs TRBV18 and TRBJ2-3, with 11 nucleotides matching TRBD2. The ends lost 5 bases at V and 2 bases at J; junction bases unmatched: 6. The CDR3 is made up of 16 amino acids. Germline lookup yields CDR1 KGHSH and CDR2 LQKENI. Here the CDR3 reads CASSTGTSGYTDTQYF. CDR3 DNA: TGTGCCAGCTCAACGGGGACTAGCGGCTACACAGATACGCAGTATTTT.

The chain carries TRBV20-1 and TRBJ1-1; TRBD1 matches 7 bases. The CDR3 has 13 amino acids. The germline CDR1 and CDR2 sequences are DFQATT and SNEGSKA (reference sequence). With V trimmed by 6 bases and J by 4 bases, 8 bases remained unmatched. The CDR3 nucleotides are TGCAGTGCAAGACAGGGTCTGGGCACTGAAGCTTTCTTT. Protein: CSARQGLGTEAFF.

This clonotype was picked up a small number of times. The J gene is TRBJ1-6, the V gene TRBV7-8; the D gene is possibly TRBD1 (5 bases). Per the germline V gene, CDR1 is SGHVS and CDR2 is FQNEAQ. V was pared by 2 bases and J by 7 bases, with 9 bases between. CDR3 length: 14 residues. The DNA for the CDR3 is TGTGCCAGCAGCTTAACACAGGCCAATTCACCCCTCCACTTT. Protein product: CASSLTQANSPLHF.

This clonotype was counted at least ten times. This chain links TRBV12-3 or TRBV12-4 with TRBJ2-5, with no clear D. Deletions cut 6 bases from V and 5 bases from J, with 10 bases between. The CDR3 has 12 amino acids. CDR3: CASSSQAETQYF. The CDR3 region has the DNA TGTGCCAGCAGCTCCCAGGCGGAGACCCAGTACTTC.

This chain links TRBV28 with TRBJ1-5; no clear D. The CDR3 is made up of 14 amino acids. Trimming shortened V by 5 bases and J by 3 bases, and 11 bases separated the two germline ends. Germline V gene data show CDR1 as MDHEN and CDR2 as SYDVKM. Here the CDR3 reads CASSPPPDNQPQHF. The DNA for the CDR3 is TGTGCCAGCAGTCCCCCCCCAGACAATCAGCCCCAGCATTTT.

This clonotype turned up a few times. The V call is TRBV30, the J call TRBJ1-1; a possible D gene is TRBD1 (6 bases). V lost 4 bases to trimming and J lost 0 bases, with 15 bases between them. Germline V gene data show CDR1 as GTSNPN and CDR2 as SVGIG (reference sequence). CDR3 size: 15 residues. The CDR3 nucleotides are TGTGCCTGGAAGCGACAGGTTGTACTGAACACTGAAGCTTTCTTT. Translated, it gives CAWKRQVVLNTEAFF.

This clonotype was found many times. Here the CDR3 reads CASSTSGSGTEAFF. CDR3 coding DNA: TGTGCCAGCAGTACATCAGGGAGTGGAACTGAAGCTTTCTTT. V is TRBV6-1 and J is TRBJ1-1, with TRBD1 as a possible D gene (5 bases). CDR1 is MNHNS and CDR2 is SASEGT in the germline V gene. V was cut by 5 bases and J by 5 bases, with 15 bases left in between. This CDR3 spans 14 amino acids.

This clonotype turned up a few times. The chain uses TRBV11-2 and TRBJ2-2; D is unresolved. V was trimmed by 1 base and J by 5 bases, leaving 5 bases between them. CDR3 length: 13 residues. Germline loops: CDR1 SGHAT, CDR2 FQNNGV. The DNA for the CDR3 is TGTGCCAGCAGCTTAGTTGGGACCGGGGAGCTGTTTTTT. Protein: CASSLVGTGELFF.

This clonotype was found a few times. The V gene is TRBV4-3, the J gene TRBJ1-5, with D uncertain. V shed 0 bases and J shed 10 bases, with 10 bases lying between them. This CDR3 spans 13 amino acids. From germline, CDR1 is LGHNA and CDR2 YSLEER. This chain's CDR3 is CASSQEVELPQHF. In DNA form, the CDR3 reads TGCGCCAGCAGCCAAGAAGTGGAGCTACCCCAGCATTTT.

There are a few counts of this clonotype. The gene calls are TRBV12-3 or TRBV12-4 and TRBJ2-5; maybe TRBD2 (5 bases). This CDR3 has 13 amino acids. Trimming cost V 6 bases and J 4 bases, with 12 bases left between them. CDR3 protein: CASSTASGETQYF. CDR3 nucleotide sequence: TGTGCCAGCAGCACGGCCAGCGGAGAGACCCAGTACTTC.

The V call is TRBV27, the J call TRBJ2-2, with D maybe TRBD2 (5 bases). The CDR3 extends over 13 amino acids. CDR1 and CDR2 from the germline V gene are MNHEY and SMNVEV (reference sequence). Trimming stripped 4 bases from V and 14 bases from J, with 17 bases between. CDR3 bases: TGTGCCAGCAGTTCCCACTCAAACGAGGGTCTGTTTTTT. This gives the protein CASSSHSNEGLFF.

The chain is built from TRBV6-2 or TRBV6-3 and TRBJ1-5; D gene uncertain. V shed 0 bases and J shed 7 bases, with 10 bases lying between them. Germline V gene data show CDR1 as MNHEY and CDR2 as SVGEGT. This CDR3 has 14 amino acids. The CDR3 bases are TGTGCCAGCAGTTACTCGATGGCCGGGCAGCCCCAGCATTTT. Translating it yields CASSYSMAGQPQHF.

The rearrangement joins TRBV6-1 to TRBJ1-6; TRBD1 matches at 9 bases. Unmatched junction bases numbered 7, after V lost 6 bases and J lost 10 bases. The CDR3 is 14 residues long. Germline values: CDR1 MNHNS, CDR2 SASEGT. CDR3 sequence (DNA): TGTGCCAGCAGCCTGGACAGGGGACGGTCACCCCTCCACTTT. Translation gives CASSLDRGRSPLHF.

The V gene is TRBV20-1, the J gene TRBJ1-2; 8 bases are shared with TRBD1. Germline CDR1 DFQATT, CDR2 SNEGSKA (reference sequence). V gave up 0 bases and J gave up 1 base; unmatched junction bases: 16. The CDR3 contains 19 residues. CDR3 in amino acids: CSARDLVGQGAYDNYGYTF. CDR3 nucleotides: TGCAGTGCTAGAGACCTCGTCGGCCAGGGGGCCTATGATAACTATGGCTACACCTTC.

The chain recombines TRBV29-1 with TRBJ1-2, with D uncertain. Germline CDR1 SQVTM, CDR2 ANQGSEA. This CDR3 has 10 residues. Between the trimmed V and J ends, which lost 3 bases and 7 bases, there was a span of 6 bases. CDR3 DNA sequence: TGCAGCGTTGATAACGGTGGCTACACCTTC. Translating it yields CSVDNGGYTF.

This rearrangement joins TRBV28 to TRBJ2-3, with 9 bases lining up with TRBD1. V was clipped by 5 bases and J by 6 bases; unmatched bases: 12. This CDR3 has 16 residues. Germline CDR1 and CDR2: MDHEN and SYDVKM. The CDR3 sequence: CASSPAGTGSFDTQYF. The CDR3 DNA reads as TGTGCCAGCAGTCCCGCCGGGACAGGGTCTTTCGATACGCAGTATTTT.

This clonotype appeared a few times. The chain carries TRBV14 and TRBJ1-2; D is unresolved. CDR3 length: 11 amino acids. V lost 2 bases and J lost 8, with 6 bases in between. Germline CDR1 reads SGHDN; CDR2 reads FVKESK. The CDR3 loop reads CASSQLGGYTF. The DNA for the CDR3 is TGTGCCAGCAGCCAATTGGGAGGCTACACCTTC.

This clonotype was recorded at least ten times. The chain recombines TRBV30 with TRBJ1-2; D gene uncertain. Germline loops: CDR1 GTSNPN, CDR2 SVGIG (reference sequence). This CDR3 region has 14 residues. V lost 2 bases, J lost 5 bases, and 15 bases lay in between. The CDR3 region is CAWSPNGRSYGYTF. The CDR3 DNA reads as TGTGCCTGGAGTCCAAACGGACGCTCATATGGCTACACCTTC.